The next 11 T cell receptor beta chains were all read from a single sample in a study of Ad26.COV2.S vaccination and SARS-CoV-2 variants. Generated by immunoSEQ multiplex PCR, the TCRdb table keeps only in-frame clones and is missing some. Counted here are roughly 700,000 clones, roughly 90% occurring once; the ten biggest clones make up about 1.5%. This sample's treatment: around 19 received Ad26.COV2.S at low or high dose, single or two shots; roughly five received placebo; per-sample allocation not given. Sample collection was performed on day 63 after the first vaccine or placebo injection. Sequencing used peripheral blood, obtained in a trial of Ad26.COV2.S vaccine versus placebo. These receptors were obtained from a person between 18 and 65 years old who received the Ad26.COV2.S COVID-19 vaccine or a placebo.

The chain links TRBV21-1 to TRBJ1-5; the D call of TRBD1 is as the table states it, not checked on the DNA. TRBV21-1 is labeled a pseudogene. The CDR3 has 15 amino acids. As DNA, the CDR3 is TGTGCCAGCAGCAATGATGGGCTATCGGCCCAGCCCCAGCATTTT. Its translation: CASSNDGLSAQPQHF.

The chain carries TRBV3-1 (or the pseudogene TRBV3-2) and TRBJ2-7, with 8 positions matching TRBD1. The CDR3 totals 13 residues. Germline V CDR1 and CDR2: LGHDT, YNNKEL (reference sequence). The trim removed 3 bases at V and 6 bases at J, leaving 4 bases unmatched. The CDR3 coding sequence is TGTGCCAGCAGCCAGATCGACAGGGGCGAGCAGTACTTC. It specifies CASSQIDRGEQYF.

V gene TRBV14 combines with J gene TRBJ1-2; perhaps TRBD1 as D (5 bases). The CDR3 contains 17 residues. Per the germline V gene, CDR1 is SGHDN and CDR2 is FVKESK. V was clipped by 4 bases and J by 4 bases, with 22 bases between them. As DNA, the CDR3 is TGTGCCAGCAGCCGGAGCCGGGACGGCGGGTTCGTCTATGGCTACACCTTC. This codes for CASSRSRDGGFVYGYTF.

Regarding this clone: This sequence may be a read error, since a much larger clone differs from it by one base. The chain recombines TRBV3-1 (or the pseudogene TRBV3-2) with TRBJ1-3; no firm D call. This CDR3 spans 13 amino acids. Trimming shortened V by 6 bases and J by 0 bases, and 6 bases separated the two germline ends. Germline assignment: CDR1 LGHDT and CDR2 YNNKEL (reference sequence). CDR3 amino acids: CASRGYSGNTIYF. The CDR3 DNA follows: TGTGCCAGCAGGGGGTACTCTGGAAACACCATATATTTT.

The chain carries TRBV4-1 and TRBJ1-1, with D unclear. V was pared by 2 bases and J by 4 bases, with 8 bases between. The CDR3 contains 13 residues. The germline V gene has CDR1 MGHRA and CDR2 YSYEKL. The CDR3 bases are TGCGCCAGCAGCCAACCTTGGGGCACTGAAGCTTTCTTT. Protein: CASSQPWGTEAFF.

The V and J genes are TRBV5-1 and TRBJ2-7; D tentatively fits TRBD1 or TRBD2 (5 bases each). Germline assignment: CDR1 SGHRS and CDR2 YFSETQ. Between the trimmed V and J ends, which lost 4 bases and 2 bases, there was a span of 10 bases. The CDR3 consists of 13 residues. CDR3 region: CASSPSGPYEQYF. DNA for the CDR3: TGCGCCAGCAGCCCCTCGGGGCCCTACGAGCAGTACTTC.

The chain recombines TRBV5-4 with TRBJ1-2; 9 nucleotides align to TRBD1. Trimming took 1 base from V and 4 from J; bases not matched to a gene: 2. CDR1 is SGHNT, CDR2 YYREEE, per germline (reference sequence). The CDR3 extends over 14 amino acids. As DNA, the CDR3 is TGTGCCAGCAGCTTGCAGGGACAGGGCTATGGCTACACCTTC. Encoded protein: CASSLQGQGYGYTF. Based on the CDR3 plus reference TRBV5-4 and TRBJ1-2, the full variable domain is ETGVTQSPTHLIKTRGQQVTLRCSSQSGHNTVSWYQQALGQGPQFIFQYYREEENGRGNFPPRFSGLQFPNYSSELNVNALELDDSALYLCASSLQGQGYGYTFGSGTRLTVV.

The chain joins TRBV2 to TRBJ1-5, with D perhaps matching TRBD1 (5 bases). Germline-derived CDR1 and CDR2 are SNHLY and FYNNEI. The V gene lost 3 bases and the J gene lost 5 bases, with 17 bases spanning the gap. The CDR3 loop spans 16 amino acids. The DNA of the CDR3 is TGTGCCAGCAGTGACCCAAGGGGCATTCCGGATCAGCCCCAGCATTTT. This encodes CASSDPRGIPDQPQHF.

Details on this clone: The sample contains more than one DNA sequence encoding this CDR3. The chain has TRBV18 and TRBJ2-7; 9 nucleotides match TRBD1. V lost 3 bases and J lost 1; bases outside the gene matches: 1. In germline, CDR1 is KGHSH, CDR2 LQKENI. This CDR3 is built from 14 residues. In DNA form, the CDR3 reads TGTGCCAGCTCACCCGGACAGGGGTCCTACGAGCAGTACTTC. Translating it yields CASSPGQGSYEQYF.

The chain couples TRBV6-6 to TRBJ2-7; D gene ambiguous. The germline CDR1 and CDR2 sequences are MNHNY and SVGAGI (reference sequence). V gave up 0 bases and J gave up 4 bases, with 13 bases separating them. The CDR3 loop spans 15 amino acids. This chain's CDR3 is CASSYSSTVQYEQYF. In DNA, the CDR3 is TGTGCCAGCAGTTACTCGTCAACGGTGCAATACGAGCAGTACTTC.

The chain has TRBV10-3 and TRBJ2-7, with a weak D call TRBD1 (6 bases). CDR3 length: 13 amino acids. CDR1 ENHRY and CDR2 SYGVKD come from the germline V gene. Trimming took off 3 bases at V and 3 bases at J, with 9 bases between the two ends. This CDR3 is CAISEYRDYEQYF. The CDR3 region has the DNA TGTGCCATCAGTGAATACAGGGACTACGAGCAGTACTTC.